This TCR beta chain was documented in a study of shared clonotypes between healthy human individuals. Looked up from germline, CDR1 is MNHEY and CDR2 is SVGAGI. The CDR3 runs to 15 residues. The V gene lost 5 bases and the J gene lost 2 bases, with 13 bases spanning the gap. Sequenced by immunoSEQ multiplex PCR; TCRdb stores in-frame clones only, minus some. The sample has just over 2,000,000 clones, approximately 95% seen once; the top ten hold roughly 0.13%. This rearrangement joins TRBV6-5 to TRBJ2-1; D may be TRBD1 (6 bases). This receptor was obtained from a young man in good health. The sample comprised naive CD4+ T cells sorted from blood. This sample's subset: CD45RA+ positively selected. The CDR3 sequence is CASSPDRLAYNEQFF. CDR3 in DNA: TGTGCCAGCAGTCCGGACAGATTGGCCTACAATGAGCAGTTCTTC.